This is a list of T cell receptor beta chains from one sample in a study of T cell changes during pregnancy in multiple sclerosis. Here immunoSEQ multiplex PCR was the method, and the copy in TCRdb shows in-frame clones only, minus some. This sample has 40,000 or so clones, with roughly 89% found just once. Material: CD8+ T cells from peripheral blood mononuclear cells, obtained in the second trimester of pregnancy. The receptors here all came from a female donor with multiple sclerosis, enrolled in a pregnancy study. CDR3s include the opening cysteine and the closing phenylalanine or tryptophan. A D gene is named only where the DNA matches it firmly. For some rows the clone size is stated as once, few or many, or as a class when expanded; others skip it.

CDR3 DNA: TGCGCCAGCAGCCCAGCGGGGCGACGGGGGGAGCAGTACTTC
CDR3 protein: CASSPAGRRGEQYF
D gene: TRBD2
V gene: TRBV10-2
clone size: NA
J gene: TRBJ2-7

CDR3 DNA: TGTGCCAGCAGCTTCGGTGGGGCTCCAGGCGATGAGCAGTTCTTC
CDR3 protein: CASSFGGAPGDEQFF
D gene: NA
V gene: TRBV7-9
clone size: NA
J gene: TRBJ2-1

CDR3 DNA: TGTGCCAGCAGCTTAATGAGTGGGACAGGGACAGATACGCAGTATTTT
CDR3 protein: CASSLMSGTGTDTQYF
D gene: TRBD1
V gene: TRBV7-9
clone size: NA
J gene: TRBJ2-3

CDR3 DNA: TGCGCCAGCAGCCAAGGGTGGGCGGGGATGGACGAGCAGTACTTC
CDR3 protein: CASSQGWAGMDEQYF
D gene: NA
V gene: TRBV4-1
clone size: NA
J gene: TRBJ2-7

CDR3 DNA: TGCAGCGTTGAAGATCAGAGGGTTAGGCCCTACGAGCAGTACTTC
CDR3 protein: CSVEDQRVRPYEQYF
D gene: NA
V gene: TRBV29-1
clone size: NA
J gene: TRBJ2-7

CDR3 DNA: TGTGCCAGCAGCTCACTAGCGGGAGCCGACGAAAATTTCGATACGCAGTATTTT
CDR3 protein: CASSSLAGADENFDTQYF
D gene: TRBD2
V gene: TRBV5-6
clone size: NA
J gene: TRBJ2-3

CDR3 DNA: TGTGCCAGCAGCTTGACGGGGGCGGGAGGGATCGAGCAGTACTTC
CDR3 protein: CASSLTGAGGIEQYF
D gene: TRBD2
V gene: TRBV11-3
clone size: NA
J gene: TRBJ2-7

CDR3 DNA: TGTGCCAGCAGCCCCGAGCCGGGAGTAAATTCACCCCTCCACTTT
CDR3 protein: CASSPEPGVNSPLHF
D gene: NA
V gene: TRBV6-4
clone size: NA
J gene: TRBJ1-6

CDR3 DNA: TGCGCCAGCAGCCAAGATCGGACAGGGCCCTATGGCTACACCTTC
CDR3 protein: CASSQDRTGPYGYTF
D gene: TRBD1
V gene: TRBV4-3
clone size: NA
J gene: TRBJ1-2

CDR3 DNA: TGTGCCAGCAGAATCGACAGGGTAAGTCAGCCCCAGCATTTT
CDR3 protein: CASRIDRVSQPQHF
D gene: TRBD1
V gene: TRBV2
clone size: NA
J gene: TRBJ1-5

CDR3 DNA: TGTGCCAGCAGCCAGACTAGCGGGAGAGGAGATACGCAGTATTTT
CDR3 protein: CASSQTSGRGDTQYF
D gene: TRBD2
V gene: TRBV7-7
clone size: NA
J gene: TRBJ2-3

CDR3 DNA: TGTGCCAGCAGCTTAGAACAGGTTGTCCAAGAGACCCAGTACTTC
CDR3 protein: CASSLEQVVQETQYF
D gene: NA
V gene: TRBV7-6
clone size: NA
J gene: TRBJ2-5

CDR3 DNA: TGTGCCAGCAGTTACGGAACCGGGACAGGTGCCCTCCACTTT
CDR3 protein: CASSYGTGTGALHF
D gene: TRBD1
V gene: TRBV6-5
clone size: NA
J gene: TRBJ1-6

CDR3 DNA: TGTGCCATCAGGCGGGAGTACTCCTACGAGCAGTACTTC
CDR3 protein: CAIRREYSYEQYF
D gene: TRBD2
V gene: TRBV10-3
clone size: NA
J gene: TRBJ2-7

CDR3 DNA: TGTGCCAGCAGCTTGGATTGGGGGGGACTAGCGGGAACTGATACGCAGTATTTT
CDR3 protein: CASSLDWGGLAGTDTQYF
D gene: TRBD2
V gene: TRBV5-4
clone size: NA
J gene: TRBJ2-3

CDR3 DNA: TGTGCCAGCAGACCGGACAGGTTTCCCTACGAGCAGTACTTC
CDR3 protein: CASRPDRFPYEQYF
D gene: TRBD1
V gene: TRBV27
clone size: NA
J gene: TRBJ2-7

CDR3 DNA: TGTGCCAGCACAAAAGGGGGACCTAACACTGAAGCTTTCTTT
CDR3 protein: CASTKGGPNTEAFF
D gene: NA
V gene: TRBV6-5
clone size: NA
J gene: TRBJ1-1

CDR3 DNA: TGTGCCAGCAGTGGCCTTTACCCGGGACAGAACTACGAGCAGTACTTC
CDR3 protein: CASSGLYPGQNYEQYF
D gene: TRBD1
V gene: TRBV6-1
clone size: NA
J gene: TRBJ2-7

CDR3 DNA: TGTGCCAGCAGCTTACAGGATCTAAGCTCTGGGGCCAACGTCCTGACTTTC
CDR3 protein: CASSLQDLSSGANVLTF
D gene: NA
V gene: TRBV5-4
clone size: few
J gene: TRBJ2-6

CDR3 DNA: TGTGCCAGCAGCTCTGGACTAGCGGGGGCCCAGTCGTACACAGATACGCAGTATTTT
CDR3 protein: CASSSGLAGAQSYTDTQYF
D gene: TRBD2
V gene: TRBV5-8
clone size: NA
J gene: TRBJ2-3

CDR3 DNA: TGTGCCAGCAGTTTCAGTCTCGAAGATGAAAAACTGTTTTTT
CDR3 protein: CASSFSLEDEKLFF
D gene: NA
V gene: TRBV27
clone size: once
J gene: TRBJ1-4

CDR3 DNA: TGTGCCAGCAGCGTAGGAGGGACAGGGCTCCTTAACACTGAAGCTTTCTTT
CDR3 protein: CASSVGGTGLLNTEAFF
D gene: TRBD1
V gene: TRBV9
clone size: NA
J gene: TRBJ1-1

CDR3 DNA: TGTGCCAGCAGCATCGGACCCCGGGCGGGGGAGCAGTACTTC
CDR3 protein: CASSIGPRAGEQYF
D gene: NA
V gene: TRBV7-6
clone size: NA
J gene: TRBJ2-7

CDR3 DNA: TGTGCCAGCAGCTTGGGAGGGTTGAACACTGAAGCTTTCTTT
CDR3 protein: CASSLGGLNTEAFF
D gene: NA
V gene: TRBV5-8
clone size: NA
J gene: TRBJ1-1

CDR3 DNA: TGTGCCATCCAGGACAGTCCTTACACCATATATTTT
CDR3 protein: CAIQDSPYTIYF
D gene: NA
V gene: TRBV10-3
clone size: NA
J gene: TRBJ1-3

CDR3 DNA: TGTGCCAGTACGGCGGACAGGGGGGGCGGGGAGCTGTTTTTT
CDR3 protein: CASTADRGGGELFF
D gene: TRBD1
V gene: TRBV19
clone size: NA
J gene: TRBJ2-2

CDR3 DNA: TGTGCCAGCAGCTTGAATGAGTACGAGCAGTACTTC
CDR3 protein: CASSLNEYEQYF
D gene: NA
V gene: TRBV5-5
clone size: NA
J gene: TRBJ2-7

CDR3 DNA: TGTGCCAGCAGTGAGTGGGGCTCCCTTCGCCCTGGAAACACCATATATTTT
CDR3 protein: CASSEWGSLRPGNTIYF
D gene: NA
V gene: TRBV6-1
clone size: NA
J gene: TRBJ1-3

CDR3 DNA: TGTGCCAGCAGTTACTCGAAACAGCCTAACTATGGCTACACCTTC
CDR3 protein: CASSYSKQPNYGYTF
D gene: NA
V gene: TRBV6-5
clone size: NA
J gene: TRBJ1-2